Listed below are T cell receptor beta chains from one sample, sequenced in a study of TIL therapy for anti-PD-1-resistant metastatic lung cancer. Assay: immunoSEQ multiplex PCR; the TCRdb copy retains only in-frame clones and omits some. The sample lists around 55,000 clones, approximately 78% occurring once. The sequenced sample was blood, obtained at baseline. All receptors derive from a person aged 25 to 80 with non-small cell lung cancer. Each CDR3 is given with its conserved first and last residue. Each record gives: D gene, V gene, J gene, clone size, CDR3 DNA, CDR3 protein. The D gene is left open where the match is weak. A row's size may be missing; if present it is once, few, many or a size class.

>-|TRBV5-6|TRBJ2-3|-
TGTGCCAGCAGCTTTGGGGGAAAACCAGGAAATACGCAGTATTTT
CASSFGGKPGNTQYF
>-|TRBV6-5|TRBJ2-7|-
TGTGCCAGCATCTGGGGAGCAGGAAGGGGCTACGAGCAGTACTTC
CASIWGAGRGYEQYF
>-|TRBV7-8|TRBJ1-1|once
TGTGCCAGCAGCCGTGACATAACTGAAGCTTTCTTT
CASSRDITEAFF
>TRBD1|TRBV18|TRBJ1-6|few
TGTGCCAGCTCACCCGGACAGGGAAATTCACCCCTCCACTTT
CASSPGQGNSPLHF
>-|TRBV6-5|TRBJ1-4|few
TGTGCCAGCAGCCCGGGCCTCGTTGGGAATGAAAAACTGTTTTTT
CASSPGLVGNEKLFF
>-|TRBV10-2|TRBJ2-2|-
TGCGCCAGCAGTTCAGTCGGGGGCACCGGGGAGCTGTTTTTT
CASSSVGGTGELFF
>TRBD2|TRBV5-1|TRBJ2-5|-
TGCGCCAGCAGCTGGACTAGCACCGGGGAGACCCAGTACTTC
CASSWTSTGETQYF
>-|TRBV4-3|TRBJ2-7|-
TGCGCCAGCAGCCAAAGAGTCTCCTACGAGCAGTACTTC
CASSQRVSYEQYF
>TRBD2|TRBV19|TRBJ2-7|-
TGTGCCAGTAGTGCGGGAGGCGAGCAGTACTTC
CASSAGGEQYF
>TRBD1|TRBV28|TRBJ1-4|-
TGTGCCAGCAGTCCAGGGGGGGCTAATGAAAAACTGTTTTTT
CASSPGGANEKLFF
>-|TRBV7-9|TRBJ2-5|once
TGTGCCAGCAGCCCCTGGGCTCAGCAGGAGACCCAGTACTTC
CASSPWAQQETQYF
>-|TRBV5-1|TRBJ1-1|-
TGCGCCAGCAGCCCCCCCTTAACGGGGGTGAACACTGAAGCTTTCTTT
CASSPPLTGVNTEAFF
>TRBD2|TRBV5-4|TRBJ2-1|few
TGTGCCAGCAGCTCCCAGCGGGGTGAGCAGTTCTTC
CASSSQRGEQFF
>-|TRBV28|TRBJ2-2|-
TGTGCCAGCAGCCCTACTGGGGGCGCGAACACCGGGGAGCTGTTTTTT
CASSPTGGANTGELFF
>TRBD2|TRBV7-8|TRBJ2-2|few
TGTGCCAGCAGCTTAGGGCTTAGCGGGAGTGGGACCGGGGAGCTGTTTTTT
CASSLGLSGSGTGELFF
>-|TRBV13|TRBJ1-1|-
TGTGCCAGCAGCTTAGAACAGGGAGGCACTGAAGCTTTCTTT
CASSLEQGGTEAFF
>-|TRBV6-5|TRBJ2-4|-
TGTGCCAGCAGTTTGCAGTACGCCAAAGACATTCAGTACTTC
CASSLQYAKDIQYF
>-|TRBV6-2/TRBV6-3|TRBJ2-7|-
TGTGCCAGCAGTTACGGGACCCGGGTCTACGAGCAGTACTTC
CASSYGTRVYEQYF
>-|TRBV27|TRBJ1-1|-
TGTGCCAGCACCTCCGGGGGGGCGCAGAGAGAAGCTTTCTTT
CASTSGGAQREAFF
>TRBD1|TRBV5-1|TRBJ2-7|-
TGCGCCAGCAGCTTGATCGAGACAGGGTCCTACGAGCAGTACTTC
CASSLIETGSYEQYF
>TRBD2|TRBV24-1|TRBJ2-7|few
TGTGCCACCAGTGATTTTAGGCCCGGGAGGGCCTACGAGCAGTACTTC
CATSDFRPGRAYEQYF
>-|TRBV6-5|TRBJ2-3|-
TGTGCCAGCAGGAGCACTACAGATACGCAGTATTTT
CASRSTTDTQYF
>-|TRBV6-5|TRBJ1-4|-
TGTGCCAGCAGATTCCGCCCATCAGAAAAACTGTTTTTT
CASRFRPSEKLFF
>-|TRBV6-2/TRBV6-3|TRBJ1-2|-
TGTGCCAGCAGTCGACGTCGGGAAGGGGCCTATGGCTACACCTTC
CASSRRREGAYGYTF
>-|TRBV5-4|TRBJ1-1|-
TGTGCCAGCAGCTTAGGGCGGCAGGGTACCACTGAAGCTTTCTTT
CASSLGRQGTTEAFF
>-|TRBV6-2/TRBV6-3|TRBJ2-1|-
TGTGCCAGCAGCCAGAGGGGGAGCTCCTACAATGAGCAGTTCTTC
CASSQRGSSYNEQFF
>-|TRBV27|TRBJ1-2|-
TGTGCCAGCAGAAACAGCGGGGGTGAAGGCTACACCTTC
CASRNSGGEGYTF